This T cell receptor (beta chain) was profiled in a study of cytomegalovirus exposure and HLA in healthy donors. This clone has a handful of counts. Vbeta (60) and Jbeta (13) primers were used in the PCR. The data were produced by immunoSEQ multiplex PCR, yet TCRdb's version contains in-frame clones alone and is incomplete. The sample gives under 150,000 clones, 68% of which show up once; around 4.7% is in the top ten. The J segment lost 3 bases and the V segment lost 0 bases, leaving 4 bases of the junction unmatched. Per the germline V gene, CDR1 is SGHRS and CDR2 is YFSETQ. This CDR3 is built from 15 residues.

Sequences were obtained from PBMCs. The TCR sequence derives from a man between 60 and 75 years old in good health and CMV-seronegative. J is TRBJ2-7 and V is TRBV5-1; 9 bases are a match to TRBD1. The CDR3 DNA reads TGCGCCAGCAGCTTGGTGCCGGGACAGGGCTACGAGCAGTACTTC. Translating gives CASSLVPGQGYEQYF.